The 27 T cell receptor beta chains in this list originate from one sample, sequenced in a study of breast tumors, draining lymph nodes, adjacent tissues. Each CDR3 protein gets one entry after TCRdb re-called the multiplex PCR reads with MiXCR. The table lists tens of thousands of distinct CDR3 sequences, about 27% of them singletons. Axillary draining lymph nodes of breast cancer patients supplied the node samples. The sequencing input was axillary lymph node tissue. All receptors derive from a female donor with breast cancer. Some clones in this sample may be carry-over from other donors' samples.

The chain employs TRBV6-2 or TRBV6-3 and TRBJ2-1; possible D gene TRBD2, 6 bases. Germline values: CDR1 MNHEY, CDR2 SVGEGT. This CDR3 has 16 residues. Between the trimmed V and J ends, which lost 6 bases and 0 bases, there was a span of 15 bases. This CDR3 reads CASSPGDFRSYNEQFF. Written as DNA, the CDR3 is TGTGCCAGCAGCCCGGGGGACTTCCGCTCCTACAATGAGCAGTTCTTC.

This clonotype has ten or more counts. The V call is TRBV19, the J call TRBJ2-7, with D perhaps TRBD2 (6 bases). In germline, CDR1 is LNHDA, CDR2 SQIVND (reference sequence). The CDR3 consists of 14 residues. V was pared by 3 bases and J by 7 bases, with 16 bases between. The CDR3 nucleotides read TGTGCCAGTAGTATCGGGCTAGCGATGGAAGAGCAGTACTTC. Protein: CASSIGLAMEEQYF.

Turning to this clonotype: Likely a read error: the CDR3 ends without its conserved phenylalanine or tryptophan. V usage is TRBV5-4 and J usage is TRBJ1-5; D unresolved. Germline V gene lookup returns CDR1 SGHNT and CDR2 YYREEE (reference sequence). The length of the CDR3 is 14 residues. V lost 1 base and J 4 bases, leaving 9 bases between the germline ends. CDR3 in DNA: TGTGCCAGCAGCTTGTGGAAGAGTAATCAGCCCCAGCATTCT. Translated: CASSLWKSNQPQHS.

This clonotype was picked up many times. The chain carries TRBV6-2 or TRBV6-3 and TRBJ1-2; 8 nucleotides align to TRBD1. In germline, CDR1 is MNHEY, CDR2 SVGEGT. V trimming: 4 bases; J trimming: 4 bases; junction bases outside the gene matches: 5. The CDR3 length is 14 residues. The DNA of the CDR3 is TGTGCCAGCAGTTCATTGGACAGGGCCTATGGCTACACCTTC. Encoded protein: CASSSLDRAYGYTF.

This clonotype was recorded many times. CDR3 region: CASSRQDYNSPLHF. In DNA form, the CDR3 reads TGTGCCAGCAGCCGACAGGACTATAATTCACCCCTCCACTTT. This rearrangement joins TRBV6-1 to TRBJ1-6, with D perhaps TRBD1 (6 bases). The V gene's germline CDR1 is MNHNS and CDR2 SASEGT. The CDR3 totals 14 residues. V shed 6 bases and J shed 3 bases, with 9 bases lying between them.

Details on this clonotype: A much larger clone sits a single nucleotide away, making a read error possible. The V and J genes are TRBV6-2 or TRBV6-3 and TRBJ1-5; no clear D. The CDR3 has 15 residues. The germline V and J ends were trimmed by 4 bases and 5 bases, with 15 bases remaining between them. CDR1 MNHEY and CDR2 SVGEGT come from the germline V gene. CDR3 nucleotides: TGTGCCAGCAGTTCGTTCGTAGACAAGTATCAGCCCCAGCATTTT. Translating it yields CASSSFVDKYQPQHF.

The chain has TRBV28 and TRBJ2-3; TRBD2 agrees at 13 bases. The CDR3 consists of 17 residues. Germline trimming cut 3 bases from V and 6 bases from J; bases unmatched to any gene: 9. Per the germline V gene, CDR1 is MDHEN and CDR2 is SYDVKM. The CDR3 loop reads CASSFGTSGIIPDTQYF. The CDR3 DNA is TGTGCCAGCAGTTTCGGGACTAGCGGGATTATTCCGGATACGCAGTATTTT.

This clonotype was picked up one time. V and J are TRBV5-1 and TRBJ2-7; D is unresolved. Germline V lookup: CDR1 SGHRS, CDR2 YFSETQ. This CDR3 spans 15 amino acids. Trimming pared 3 bases from V and 0 bases from J, leaving 13 bases between. The CDR3 DNA sequence: TGCGCCAGCAGCTCCGCGGAGATAAGCTCCTACGAGCAGTACTTC. It codes for CASSSAEISSYEQYF.

The sample holds many counts of this clonotype. The rearrangement links TRBV7-9 to TRBJ2-2; a possible D gene is TRBD1 (6 bases). The CDR3 covers 17 residues. Trimming took off 1 base at V and 3 bases at J, with 15 bases between the two ends. The germline V gene has CDR1 SEHNR and CDR2 FQNEAQ (reference sequence). The CDR3 spells CASSLDLKGTHTGELFF. Here the CDR3 DNA reads TGTGCCAGCAGCTTAGACCTAAAGGGGACACACACCGGGGAGCTGTTTTTT.

This clonotype was found many times. The chain combines TRBV2 with TRBJ2-1; D remains ambiguous. This CDR3 comprises 13 residues. V was pared by 7 bases and J by 6 bases, with 13 bases between. Germline V CDR1 and CDR2: SNHLY, FYNNEI. CDR3 in amino acids: CASNAKVVNEQFF. The CDR3 coding sequence is TGTGCCAGCAATGCGAAAGTGGTCAATGAGCAGTTCTTC.

A remark on this clonotype: The CDR3 end shows no conserved phenylalanine or tryptophan, and so a read error is likely. The limits of the CDR3 on the DNA are not certain, so only TCRdb's listed CDR3 is given. The CDR3 here is CASSPTGRGNTVYS. This chain uses TRBV25-1 with TRBJ1-3. CDR1 and CDR2 (germline): MGHDK, SYGVNS. The CDR3 is made up of 14 amino acids, end residues included.

This clonotype was seen only a few times. The CDR3: CASSQGRSEQFF. CDR3 sequence (DNA): TGTGCCAGCAGCCAGGGGAGATCCGAGCAGTTCTTC. The genes are TRBV3-1 and TRBJ2-1; a possible D gene is TRBD2 (5 bases). V shed 3 bases and J shed 10 bases, with 10 bases lying between them. The CDR3 sequence is 12 residues long. Germline loops: CDR1 LGHDT, CDR2 YNNKEL (reference sequence).

In this sample, this clonotype turned up many times. This chain joins TRBV29-1 and TRBJ2-3; TRBD1 is a possible D gene (6 bases). The V gene lost 8 bases and the J gene lost 0 bases, with 12 bases spanning the gap. The CDR3 runs to 13 residues. Germline V gene sequence: CDR1 SQVTM, CDR2 ANQGSEA. For the CDR3, the DNA is TGCAGCCATACGGACAGAAGCACAGATACGCAGTATTTT. Encoded protein: CSHTDRSTDTQYF.

This clonotype was seen repeatedly, ten times or more. The V and J genes are TRBV20-1 and TRBJ2-1; weak D call: TRBD2 (7 bases). Trimming left V 3 bases short and J 10 bases short, with 22 bases between. The length of the CDR3 is 15 residues. CDR1 and CDR2 from the germline V gene are DFQATT and SNEGSKA (reference sequence). As DNA, the CDR3 is TGCAGTGCTAGTAGGGGGGGCCCGGGTGTTCGCGAGCAGTTCTTC. Amino acid sequence: CSASRGGPGVREQFF.

This clonotype occurred many times. The V and J genes are TRBV6-6 and TRBJ2-7; D may be TRBD2 (6 bases). The CDR3 has 13 amino acids. Germline-derived CDR1 and CDR2 are MNHNY and SVGAGI (reference sequence). V was pared by 6 bases and J by 3 bases, with 12 bases between. The CDR3 reads CASRSSEIYEQYF. The CDR3 DNA is TGTGCCAGCAGGTCTAGCGAGATCTACGAGCAGTACTTC.

The chain couples TRBV6-1 to TRBJ2-7; D may be TRBD2 (5 bases). The CDR3 covers 16 residues. The V gene lost 6 bases and the J gene lost 4 bases, with 22 bases spanning the gap. Per the germline V gene, CDR1 is MNHNS and CDR2 is SASEGT. The CDR3 DNA sequence: TGTGCCAGCAGATCCAGCTTGGAGGCAGCCGGATACGAGCAGTACTTC. This sequence encodes CASRSSLEAAGYEQYF.

Ten or more counts support this clonotype. This chain joins TRBV29-1 and TRBJ1-2, with D possibly being TRBD1 (5 bases). Trimming took 8 bases from V and 6 from J, leaving 13 bases between them. The germline gives CDR1 SQVTM, CDR2 ANQGSEA. The CDR3 has 11 residues. The CDR3 is CSSGGGDGYTF. The CDR3 nucleotides read TGCAGCTCCGGGGGAGGGGATGGCTACACCTTC.

In this sample, this clonotype turned up many times. The chain links TRBV10-3 to TRBJ2-1, with no clear D. The V and J ends lost 0 bases and 2 bases respectively, with 11 bases between them. CDR3 length equals 16 residues. From germline, CDR1 is ENHRY and CDR2 SYGVKD. The CDR3 region has the DNA TGTGCCATCAGTGAGTCTGATGGTCTAACCTACAATGAGCAGTTCTTC. Translating gives CAISESDGLTYNEQFF.

This clonotype has ten or more counts. The rearrangement joins TRBV20-1 to TRBJ2-5; no firm D call. Deletions cut 7 bases from V and 4 bases from J, with 19 bases between. The CDR3 is 14 residues long. CDR1 DFQATT and CDR2 SNEGSKA come from the germline V gene (reference sequence). The CDR3 reads CSVTGLERRETQYF. In DNA form, the CDR3 reads TGCAGTGTCACCGGTCTAGAGCGTCGAGAGACCCAGTACTTC.

The chain combines TRBV20-1 with TRBJ1-5, with 9 positions matching TRBD1. Germline V lookup: CDR1 DFQATT, CDR2 SNEGSKA (reference sequence). The CDR3 totals 15 residues. J gave up 7 bases and V 2 bases, and 9 bases lay outside the gene matches. In DNA, the CDR3 is TGCAGTGCTAGACCGGGGGGACAGGGAGAACAGCCCCAGCATTTT. Its translation: CSARPGGQGEQPQHF.

Details on this clonotype: The final CDR3 position lacks the conserved phenylalanine or tryptophan, pointing to a likely read error. This chain links TRBV20-1 with TRBJ1-1, with unresolved D. The germline gives CDR1 DFQATT, CDR2 SNEGSKA (reference sequence). With 5 bases removed from V and 2 bases from J, the gap between germline ends came to 6 bases. The CDR3 is 11 amino acids. In nucleotides, the CDR3 is TGCAGTGCTTTCGTCAACACTGAAGCTTTCCTT. Translated: CSAFVNTEAFL.

On this clonotype itself: The CDR3 end shows no conserved phenylalanine or tryptophan, and so a read error is likely. The limits of the CDR3 on the DNA are not certain, so only TCRdb's listed CDR3 is given. The chain uses TRBV5-5 and TRBJ2-3; TRBD1 reflects the table's D call only, with no check against the DNA. Germline-derived CDR1 and CDR2 are SGHKS and YYEKEE (reference sequence). The CDR3 is 10 amino acids long, termini counted. CDR3 loop: CASSLGGESY.

This clonotype was recorded at least ten times. The CDR3 DNA reads TGTGCCAGCAGTTCTACGGGACAGGGGATTTACTATGGCTACACCTTC. Its translation: CASSSTGQGIYYGYTF. This chain joins TRBV6-2 or TRBV6-3 and TRBJ1-2; 10 bases align to TRBD1. CDR1 and CDR2 from the germline V gene are MNHEY and SVGEGT. The J segment lost 3 bases and the V segment lost 4 bases, leaving 8 bases of the junction unmatched. The CDR3 sequence is 16 residues long.

This clonotype showed up many times. The chain couples TRBV7-3 to TRBJ2-3; either TRBD1 or TRBD2 may supply D (5 bases each). Germline-derived CDR1 and CDR2 are SGHTA and FQGTGA. Trimming took 2 bases from V and 3 from J, leaving 9 bases between them. This CDR3 has 14 residues. CDR3: CASSLEGWTDTQYF. The CDR3 region has the DNA TGTGCCAGCAGCTTAGAGGGGTGGACAGATACGCAGTATTTT.

This chain uses TRBV6-5 with TRBJ2-3; tentative D call: TRBD1 (6 bases). CDR1 and CDR2 (germline): MNHEY, SVGAGI. This CDR3 is built from 17 residues. V lost 0 bases and J 0 bases, leaving 13 bases between the germline ends. Here the CDR3 reads CASSYSWGQTSTDTQYF. CDR3 sequence (DNA): TGTGCCAGCAGTTACTCATGGGGGCAAACTAGCACAGATACGCAGTATTTT.

V is TRBV30 and J is TRBJ1-2; 8 bases fit TRBD1. V was pared by 2 bases and J by 7 bases, with 9 bases of the junction left unmatched. The CDR3 consists of 14 residues. Germline V gives CDR1 GTSNPN, CDR2 SVGIG (reference sequence). CDR3 sequence: CAWSSDRVLRGYTF. The CDR3 DNA is TGTGCCTGGAGTTCGGACAGGGTCCTCCGTGGCTACACCTTC.

This clonotype was observed at least ten times. The V call is TRBV5-1, the J call TRBJ2-1; no firm D call. V was cut by 2 bases and J by 9 bases, with 18 bases left in between. Germline values: CDR1 SGHRS, CDR2 YFSETQ. The CDR3 totals 15 residues. In DNA, the CDR3 is TGCGCCAGCAGCTTCCAGACCTCGGAAGGGCGTGAGCAGTTCTTC. Translation gives CASSFQTSEGREQFF.